This entry concerns a single T cell receptor (beta chain). This receptor's antigen is unknown. Base qualities are not provided; no much larger clone lies one nucleotide away. These data belong to a study of CD8+CD57+ T cells in acquired aplastic anemia (dated by TCRdb to between 2017 and 2018). Turning to the overall study: On average, sorted CD4+ and CD8+ cells yielded around 3.4 ug of extracted DNA, with a range of about 0.19 to 30 ug. A CD8+CD57+ expansion meant a frequency higher than the mean frequency seen in healthy subjects.

Here is what the overall study found, with its caveats: Approximately 31 CD8+ CDR3 sequences were found in both patients and controls but appeared to be highly expressed in patients and within the immunodominant clones of the patients. CD8+ Simpson's diversity did not differ significantly between patients and healthy controls (P=0.060).

CDR1 and CDR2 (SEHNR, FQNEAQ) derive from the germline V gene (reference sequence). The CDR3 spans 12 residues, from the cysteine through the phenylalanine. Just the 36-base CDR3 DNA is kept, in frame starting at base 1. V is cut by 4 bases and J by 3 bases, and the space between the germline ends is 3 bases. TCR beta VDJ combination and CDR3 sequence profiling used genomic DNA as the template. TCR repertoire sequencing was run on an Illumina HiSeq 2000. On the authors' methods: Repertoire assessment relied on Simpson's diversity index, CDR3 size and DJ length profiles, and TRBV/TRBJ rearrangement plots. The most abundant DNA sequence in the deep sequencing data was taken as the immunodominant clone. CDR3 amino acid sequences were screened for sharing across subjects and compared with published repertoires and the VDJdb database. Clones were called with MiXCR by TCRdb after fastp trimmed the public reads at Q25, and only in-frame beta chains were retained. Rows merge per CDR3 protein into single entries with the most common DNA and genes. The V and J calls were determined by TCRdb, not by the authors. Within this sample are some 200,000 distinct CDR3 sequences, with around 47% of them counted one time only. The ten largest clonotypes hold around 8.8% of the sample.

Expansion of CD8+CD57+ cells had been shown by flow cytometry in the patients chosen for sequencing. Severe acquired aplastic anemia was diagnosed in all patients according to International Study of Aplastic Anemia and Agranulocytosis and Camitta criteria. No patient had received any therapy when blood was sampled. In this study, sorted CD4+ and CD8+ T cells from the blood of healthy subjects and of severe aplastic anemia patients had their TCR repertoires deep-sequenced. In the USA, patient enrollment took place under clinicaltrials.gov protocols 00001620, 01623167, 00001397, 00071045, 00081523 and 00961064. Ficoll-Paque density gradient centrifugation was used to isolate peripheral blood mononuclear cells. Before DNA was extracted, CD4+ and CD8+ T cells were sorted using either FACS or magnetic beads.

The chain employs TRBV7-9 and TRBJ2-2; confidence is insufficient to name the D gene. The clonotype originates from a human donor with aplastic anemia. Sequenced: sorted CD4+, CD8+, or CD8+CD57+ T cells (not recorded which) from PBMCs. At the DNA level, the sequence is TGTGCCAGCAGCTCGTACACCGGGGAGCTGTTTTTT. The encoded protein is CASSSYTGELFF.